This TCR beta chain was sequenced in a study of blood T cell repertoires in COVID-19. Background on the study: Samples came from the United States, Italy and Spain, spanning acute and convalescent COVID-19. Nucleic acid was either cDNA or gDNA, and it came from T cells, B-cell-depleted T cells, or PBMCs.

The CDR3 contains 13 residues. Trimming took off 6 bases at V and 4 bases at J, with 10 bases between the two ends. Per germline, CDR1 SNHLY and CDR2 FYNNEI. Source study methods: Reference gene primer amplification in the assay estimated nucleated cell counts. Libraries were prepared by immunoSEQ multiplex PCR; TCRdb keeps only in-frame clonotypes and omits some of them. V and J calls and clone size follow that table, whereas D and trimming were derived from the DNA. The sample consists of some 400,000 clones, roughly 77% of them appearing once. This receptor was taken from a human donor with acute or convalescent COVID-19. The donor label of this sample is uncertain. The sample was peripheral blood. J is TRBJ1-5 and V is TRBV2; unclear D gene. DNA for the CDR3: TGTGCCAGCAGGGCAGACTTAAATCAGCCCCAGCATTTT. It specifies CASRADLNQPQHF.